The 17 T cell receptor beta chains in this list originate from one sample, sequenced in a study of T cells in Graves' hyperthyroidism and ophthalmopathy. RNA transcripts were the template for amplifying TCR beta CDR3 regions. HTBI primers were used for first-round RT-PCR of the TCR CDR3. TCRdb independently ran MiXCR on the multiplex PCR reads; one entry per CDR3 protein. Of about 610,000 distinct CDR3 sequences listed, roughly 14% are singletons. The specimen sequenced was blood. The receptors stem from a woman aged 40 to 49 with Graves' ophthalmopathy.

This clonotype was recorded many times. The gene calls are TRBV2 and TRBJ1-6, with D uncertain. The V gene lost 3 bases and the J gene lost 8 bases, with 5 bases spanning the gap. The CDR3 contains 12 residues. CDR1 and CDR2 (germline): SNHLY, FYNNEI. CDR3 residues: CASSDSHSPLHF. The CDR3 DNA is TGTGCCAGCAGTGATAGTCATTCACCCCTCCACTTT. Complete variable domain (other parts from reference TRBV2 and TRBJ1-6): EPEVTQTPSHQVTQMGQEVILRCVPISNHLYFYWYRQILGQKVEFLVSFYNNEISEKSEIFDDQFSVERPDGSNFTLKIRSTKLEDSAMYFCASSDSHSPLHFGNGTRLTVT.

This chain joins TRBV9 and TRBJ2-7, with D perhaps given as TRBD1 or TRBD2 (5 bases each). Trimming removed 4 bases at V and 5 bases at J, with 22 bases between. The CDR3 has 16 amino acids. Germline V gives CDR1 SGDLS, CDR2 YYNGEE. CDR3 sequence: CASSPRGGPFGHEQYF. In nucleotides, the CDR3 is TGTGCCAGCAGCCCCCGGGGCGGCCCTTTTGGACACGAGCAGTACTTC.

In its sample, this clonotype was seen many times. The chain is built from TRBV20-1 and TRBJ2-7; 13 bases agree with TRBD2. CDR1 DFQATT and CDR2 SNEGSKA come from the germline V gene (reference sequence). The ends lost 2 bases at V and 4 bases at J; junction bases unmatched: 8. The length of the CDR3 is 16 residues. CDR3 region: CSARSGLAGRLYEQYF. CDR3 sequence (DNA): TGCAGTGCTAGATCGGGACTAGCGGGACGACTGTACGAGCAGTACTTC.

This clonotype was picked up many times. This chain links TRBV20-1 with TRBJ2-7; 10 bases fit TRBD1. Looked up from germline, CDR1 is DFQATT and CDR2 is SNEGSKA (reference sequence). This CDR3 has 13 amino acids. V gave up 3 bases and J gave up 2 bases; unmatched junction bases: 1. CDR3 sequence reads: CSARGQGTYEQYF. The CDR3 region has the DNA TGCAGTGCTAGGGGACAGGGGACCTACGAGCAGTACTTC.

V and J are TRBV6-1 and TRBJ2-7; D possibly corresponds to TRBD2 (5 bases). Trimming stripped 6 bases from V and 1 base from J, with 13 bases between. The CDR3 length is 14 residues. Germline CDR1 MNHNS, CDR2 SASEGT. In DNA form, the CDR3 reads TGTGCCAGCAGCGAGTTGGGGAGATCCTACGAGCAGTACTTC. Translating gives CASSELGRSYEQYF.

This clonotype has ten or more counts. V and J are TRBV6-1 and TRBJ1-1; D is uncertain. CDR3 size: 14 residues. CDR1 is MNHNS, CDR2 SASEGT, per germline. V lost 6 bases and J 3 bases, leaving 14 bases between the germline ends. CDR3 in DNA: TGTGCCAGCAGCTCACATACTGAGGACACTGAAGCTTTCTTT. Its translation is CASSSHTEDTEAFF.

This clonotype was seen at least ten times. The J gene is TRBJ2-7, the V gene TRBV28; a possible D gene is TRBD2 (7 bases). V lost 3 bases and J 3 bases, leaving 12 bases between the germline ends. CDR1 and CDR2 from the germline V gene are MDHEN and SYDVKM. There are 14 residues in the CDR3. The CDR3 nucleotides are TGTGCCAGCAGTTTGACGGGGGGCGTCTACGAGCAGTACTTC. Protein: CASSLTGGVYEQYF.

Ten or more counts support this clonotype. The chain employs TRBV20-1 and TRBJ1-2; 7 nucleotides agree with TRBD1. The length of the CDR3 is 13 residues. With V trimmed by 3 bases and J by 7 bases, 8 bases remained unmatched. Germline V gene sequence: CDR1 DFQATT, CDR2 SNEGSKA (reference sequence). DNA for the CDR3: TGCAGTGCTAGCGTCTCAAGGGGGCCTGGCTACACCTTC. This codes for CSASVSRGPGYTF.

The V and J genes are TRBV30 and TRBJ2-2; 15 bases fit TRBD2. Per the germline V gene, CDR1 is GTSNPN and CDR2 is SVGIG (reference sequence). CDR3 size: 17 residues. The V and J ends lost 3 bases and 5 bases, in that order; junction bases with no gene match: 7. The DNA of the CDR3 is TGTGCCTGGAGGGGACTAGCGGGAGGAGAAAGTACCGGGGAGCTGTTTTTT. Its translation: CAWRGLAGGESTGELFF.

This clonotype was seen more than once but under ten times. The chain has TRBV5-1 and TRBJ2-2; D not resolved. The CDR3 spans 12 residues. Germline loops: CDR1 SGHRS, CDR2 YFSETQ. The germline V and J ends were trimmed by 3 bases and 6 bases, with 6 bases remaining between them. CDR3 DNA sequence: TGCGCCAGCAGCTGGTTGTCCGGGGAGCTGTTTTTT. This encodes CASSWLSGELFF.

This clonotype was observed many times. The chain is built from TRBV28 and TRBJ2-5; 7 bases agree with TRBD2. The germline V gene has CDR1 MDHEN and CDR2 SYDVKM. CDR3 length: 13 residues. V was clipped by 3 bases and J by 5 bases; unmatched bases: 3. The CDR3 loop is CASSFTSAETQYF. CDR3 bases: TGTGCCAGCAGTTTTACTAGCGCGGAGACCCAGTACTTC.

This clonotype was seen ten or more times. This chain joins TRBV20-1 and TRBJ2-2, with no clear D. V was pared by 0 bases and J by 6 bases, with 5 bases between. Germline loops: CDR1 DFQATT, CDR2 SNEGSKA (reference sequence). This CDR3 is built from 12 residues. CDR3 residues: CSARDPSGELFF. The CDR3 region has the DNA TGCAGTGCTAGAGACCCTTCCGGGGAGCTGTTTTTT.

The J gene is TRBJ1-1, the V gene TRBV29-1; no definite D call. Germline V CDR1 and CDR2: SQVTM, ANQGSEA. Trimming cost V 4 bases and J 7 bases, with 10 bases left between them. The CDR3 length is 11 residues. Here the CDR3 reads CSVGGLIEAFF. In DNA form, the CDR3 reads TGCAGCGTTGGCGGACTGATTGAAGCTTTCTTT.

Worth noting for this clonotype: Just one base apart from a much larger clone, this may be a read error. The genes are TRBV28 and TRBJ2-7, with D possibly TRBD2 on 5 matching bases. The ends were cut back, 8 bases at V and 0 bases at J, with 14 bases in the middle. CDR3 length: 14 amino acids. In germline, CDR1 is MDHEN, CDR2 SYDVKM. The CDR3 spells CASVKSGGSYEQYF. In DNA form, the CDR3 reads TGTGCCAGCGTTAAGAGCGGCGGCTCCTACGAGCAGTACTTC.

This clonotype was found many times. The rearrangement joins TRBV3-1 to TRBJ1-2; the D gene is possibly TRBD1 (6 bases). Germline values: CDR1 LGHDT, CDR2 YNNKEL (reference sequence). There are 15 residues in the CDR3. Between the trimmed V and J ends, which lost 2 bases and 2 bases, there was a span of 12 bases. The CDR3 protein is CASSQHRASNYGYTF. The CDR3 DNA is TGTGCCAGCAGCCAACACAGGGCCTCCAACTATGGCTACACCTTC.

V gene TRBV6-2 or TRBV6-3 combines with J gene TRBJ1-2; D possibly corresponds to TRBD1 (6 bases). This CDR3 is 13 amino acids long. The ends were cut back, 4 bases at V and 6 bases at J, with 12 bases in the middle. Per the germline V gene, CDR1 is MNHEY and CDR2 is SVGEGT. The CDR3 sequence: CASSSIQGHGYTF. The CDR3 DNA follows: TGTGCCAGCAGTTCGATACAGGGTCATGGCTACACCTTC.

The chain carries TRBV30 and TRBJ2-3, with 8 bases that match TRBD2. J gave up 5 bases and V 0 bases, and 7 bases lay outside the gene matches. Per germline, CDR1 GTSNPN and CDR2 SVGIG (reference sequence). This CDR3 contains 15 residues. This chain's CDR3 is CAWSVGAGGVDTQYF. The DNA for the CDR3 is TGTGCCTGGAGTGTAGGGGCGGGAGGAGTAGATACGCAGTATTTT.